Described below is a single T cell receptor (beta chain) sequence and its context. The antigen remains undetermined. TCR beta VDJ and CDR3 profiling used genomic DNA as template. TCRdb passed the reads through MiXCR, listing each CDR3 protein once. The repertoire consists of 150,000 to 200,000 distinct CDR3 sequences, with roughly 40% occurring once and the leading ten covering about 1.1%. Germline V lookup: CDR1 DFQATT, CDR2 SNEGSKA (reference sequence). The length of the CDR3 is 13 residues. V was pared by 3 bases and J by 3 bases, with 3 bases of the junction left unmatched. The entry originates in a study of CD8+CD57+ T cells in acquired aplastic anemia. Study information: Sorted CD4+ and CD8+ cells gave an average of around 3.1 ug of DNA. Whole-study results and caveats: A significant difference in CD8+ Simpson's diversity between patients and controls was not found. Roughly 30 sequences, all CD8+ CDR3, were shared between patients and controls.

The V call is TRBV20-1, the J call TRBJ2-7; 9 bases fit TRBD1. The material sequenced was sorted CD4+, CD8+, or CD8+CD57+ T cells (not recorded which) from PBMCs. This TCR was sampled from a human donor in good health. CDR3 nucleotides: TGCAGTGCTAGTTCGACAGGGGGCTACGAGCAGTACTTC. Its translation is CSASSTGGYEQYF.